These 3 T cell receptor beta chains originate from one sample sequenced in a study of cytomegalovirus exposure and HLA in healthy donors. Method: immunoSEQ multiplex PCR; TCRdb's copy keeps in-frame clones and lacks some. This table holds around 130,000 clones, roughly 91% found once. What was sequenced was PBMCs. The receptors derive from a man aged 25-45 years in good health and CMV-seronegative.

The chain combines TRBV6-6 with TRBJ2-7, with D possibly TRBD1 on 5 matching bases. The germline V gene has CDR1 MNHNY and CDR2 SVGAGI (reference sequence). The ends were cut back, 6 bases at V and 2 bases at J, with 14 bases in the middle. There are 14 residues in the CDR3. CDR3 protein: CASSSKGPPYEQYF. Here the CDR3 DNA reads TGTGCCAGCAGCTCCAAGGGGCCTCCCTACGAGCAGTACTTC.

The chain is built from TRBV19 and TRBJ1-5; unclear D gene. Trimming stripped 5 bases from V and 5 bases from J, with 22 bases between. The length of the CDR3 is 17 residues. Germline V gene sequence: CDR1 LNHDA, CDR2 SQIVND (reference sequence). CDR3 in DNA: TGTGCCAGTAGTTCTGCGGCGGAACTTCCCTCCTATCAGCCCCAGCATTTT. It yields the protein CASSSAAELPSYQPQHF.

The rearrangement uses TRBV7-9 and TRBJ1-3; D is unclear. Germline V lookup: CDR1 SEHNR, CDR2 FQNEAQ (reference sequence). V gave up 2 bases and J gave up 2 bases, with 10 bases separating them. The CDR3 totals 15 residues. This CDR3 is CASSLWSGTGNTIYF. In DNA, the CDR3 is TGTGCCAGCAGCTTATGGTCCGGGACTGGAAACACCATATATTTT.